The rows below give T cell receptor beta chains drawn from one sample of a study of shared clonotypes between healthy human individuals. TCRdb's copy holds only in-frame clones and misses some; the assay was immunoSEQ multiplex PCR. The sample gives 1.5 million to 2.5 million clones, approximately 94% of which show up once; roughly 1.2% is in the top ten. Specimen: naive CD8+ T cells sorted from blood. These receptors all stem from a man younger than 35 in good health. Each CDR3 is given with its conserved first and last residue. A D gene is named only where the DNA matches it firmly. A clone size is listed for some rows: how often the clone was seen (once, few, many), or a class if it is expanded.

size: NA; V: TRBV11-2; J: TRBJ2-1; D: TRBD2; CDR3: CASSPRTSALIVGEQFF; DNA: TGTGCCAGCAGCCCGAGGACTAGCGCCCTAATTGTGGGTGAGCAGTTCTTC
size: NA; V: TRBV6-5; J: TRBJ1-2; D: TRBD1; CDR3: CASSYSIGRGDFGYTF; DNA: TGTGCCAGCAGTTACTCCATTGGCAGGGGGGATTTTGGCTACACCTTC
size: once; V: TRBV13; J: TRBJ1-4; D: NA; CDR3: CASSFWDWNEKLFF; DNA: TGTGCCAGCAGCTTCTGGGACTGGAATGAAAAACTGTTTTTT
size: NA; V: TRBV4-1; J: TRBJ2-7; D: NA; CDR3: CASSQEPMPSYEQYF; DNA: TGCGCCAGCAGCCAAGAACCGATGCCTTCCTACGAGCAGTACTTC
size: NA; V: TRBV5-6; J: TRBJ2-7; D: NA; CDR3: CASSLGGVRYEQYF; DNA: TGTGCCAGCAGCTTGGGCGGGGTCCGCTACGAGCAGTACTTC
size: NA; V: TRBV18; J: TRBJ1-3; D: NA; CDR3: CASSLPTEPSGNTIYF; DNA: TGTGCCAGCTCACTTCCGACAGAGCCCTCTGGAAACACCATATATTTT
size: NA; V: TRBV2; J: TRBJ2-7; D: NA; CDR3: CASSDQGNMRYEQYF; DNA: TGTGCCAGCAGTGACCAGGGGAATATGAGGTACGAGCAGTACTTC
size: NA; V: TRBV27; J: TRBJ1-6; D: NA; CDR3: CASSPAVVYSPLHF; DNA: TGTGCCAGCAGTCCGGCGGTCGTATATTCACCCCTCCACTTT
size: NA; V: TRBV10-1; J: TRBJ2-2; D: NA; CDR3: CASSESLDRATGELFF; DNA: TGCGCCAGCAGTGAATCCCTCGATCGGGCCACCGGGGAGCTGTTTTTT
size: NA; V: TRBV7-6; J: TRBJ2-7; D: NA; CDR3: CASSLGGDPYEQYF; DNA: TGTGCCAGCAGCTTAGGTGGGGACCCCTACGAGCAGTACTTC
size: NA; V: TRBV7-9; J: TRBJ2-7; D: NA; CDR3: CASGRGAGYEQYF; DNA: TGTGCCAGCGGCCGGGGGGCTGGGTACGAGCAGTACTTC
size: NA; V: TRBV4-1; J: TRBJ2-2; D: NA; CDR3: CASSQGNFELNTGELFF; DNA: TGCGCCAGCAGCCAAGGGAATTTTGAGCTGAACACCGGGGAGCTGTTTTTT
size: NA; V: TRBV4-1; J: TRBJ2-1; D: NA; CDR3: CASSQGPGTPYNEQFF; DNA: TGCGCCAGCAGCCAAGGCCCCGGGACACCTTACAATGAGCAGTTCTTC
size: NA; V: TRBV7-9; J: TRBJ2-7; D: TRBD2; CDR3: CASSPRTSGRSYEQYF; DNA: TGTGCCAGCAGCCCGAGGACTAGCGGGAGGAGCTACGAGCAGTACTTC
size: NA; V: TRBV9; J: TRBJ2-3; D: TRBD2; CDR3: CASSERGTSTDTQYF; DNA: TGTGCCAGCAGCGAGCGGGGAACTAGCACAGATACGCAGTATTTT
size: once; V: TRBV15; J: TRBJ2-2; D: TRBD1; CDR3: CATSREGQGAGGELFF; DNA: TGTGCCACCAGCAGAGAAGGGCAGGGGGCTGGCGGGGAGCTGTTTTTT
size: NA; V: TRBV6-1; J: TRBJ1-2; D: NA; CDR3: CASSELGGPGGYTF; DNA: TGTGCCAGCAGTGAATTGGGGGGTCCGGGAGGCTACACCTTC
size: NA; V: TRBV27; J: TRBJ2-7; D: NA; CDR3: CASSYDDGSGYEQYF; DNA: TGTGCCAGCAGCTACGACGACGGGTCAGGCTACGAGCAGTACTTC
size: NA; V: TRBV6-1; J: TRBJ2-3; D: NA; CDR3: CASSEVGHSTDTQYF; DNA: TGTGCCAGCAGTGAAGTGGGACATAGCACAGATACGCAGTATTTT
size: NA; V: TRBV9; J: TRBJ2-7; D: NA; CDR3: CASSVAGDYEQYF; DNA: TGTGCCAGCAGCGTAGCCGGAGACTACGAGCAGTACTTC
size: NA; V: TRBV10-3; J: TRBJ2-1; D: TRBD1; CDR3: CAISESGQGIYNEQFF; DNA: TGTGCCATCAGTGAGTCGGGACAGGGGATCTACAATGAGCAGTTCTTC
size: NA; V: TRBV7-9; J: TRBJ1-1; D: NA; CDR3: CASSVGPLAFF; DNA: TGTGCCAGCAGCGTAGGACCGTTAGCTTTCTTT
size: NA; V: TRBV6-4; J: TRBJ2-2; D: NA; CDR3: CASTAENTGELFF; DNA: TGTGCCAGCACAGCGGAGAACACCGGGGAGCTGTTTTTT
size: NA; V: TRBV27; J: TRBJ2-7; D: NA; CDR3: CASSLSSGGGLTYEQYF; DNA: TGTGCCAGCAGTTTATCGAGCGGAGGGGGTTTGACCTACGAGCAGTACTTC
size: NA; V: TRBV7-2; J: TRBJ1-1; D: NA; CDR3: CASSPNPAWTEAFF; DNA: TGTGCCAGCAGCCCTAACCCGGCGTGGACTGAAGCTTTCTTT
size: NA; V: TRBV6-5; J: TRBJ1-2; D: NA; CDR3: CASSYSGESYGYTF; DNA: TGTGCCAGCAGTTACTCGGGGGAAAGCTATGGCTACACCTTC
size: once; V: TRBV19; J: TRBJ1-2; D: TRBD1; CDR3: CASRGTVYGYTF; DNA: TGTGCCAGTAGGGGGACAGTCTATGGCTACACCTTC
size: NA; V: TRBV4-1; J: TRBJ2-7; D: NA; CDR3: CASSQDHYRTYEQYF; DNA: TGCGCCAGCAGCCAAGATCATTACAGGACCTACGAGCAGTACTTC
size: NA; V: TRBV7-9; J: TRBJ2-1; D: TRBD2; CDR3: CASSLQGLAGAYNEQFF; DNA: TGTGCCAGCAGCTTACAGGGACTAGCGGGGGCTTACAATGAGCAGTTCTTC
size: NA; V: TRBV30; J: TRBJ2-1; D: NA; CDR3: CAWSGVADNEQFF; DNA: TGTGCCTGGAGTGGGGTGGCAGACAATGAGCAGTTCTTC
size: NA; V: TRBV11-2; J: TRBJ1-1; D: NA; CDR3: CASSLDGSLLNTEAFF; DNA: TGTGCCAGCAGCTTAGATGGTAGCCTGCTGAACACTGAAGCTTTCTTT
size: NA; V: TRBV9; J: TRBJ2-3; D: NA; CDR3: CASSPDQGWGDTQYF; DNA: TGTGCCAGCAGCCCAGACCAGGGCTGGGGAGATACGCAGTATTTT
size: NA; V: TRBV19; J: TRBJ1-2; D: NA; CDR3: CASSPGHFNYGYTF; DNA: TGTGCCAGTAGTCCCGGACACTTTAACTATGGCTACACCTTC
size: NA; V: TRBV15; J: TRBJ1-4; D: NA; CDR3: CATSRDRSRGEKLFF; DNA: TGTGCCACCAGCAGAGATCGCAGCCGGGGTGAAAAACTGTTTTTT
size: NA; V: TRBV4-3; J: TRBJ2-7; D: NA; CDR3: CASSQDGGSYEQYF; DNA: TGCGCCAGCAGCCAAGATGGTGGATCCTACGAGCAGTACTTC
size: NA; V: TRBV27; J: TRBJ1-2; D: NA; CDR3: CASSPTGYGYTF; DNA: TGTGCCAGCAGTCCGACAGGCTATGGCTACACCTTC
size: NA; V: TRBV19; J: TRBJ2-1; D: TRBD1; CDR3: CASSIWDRGYNEQFF; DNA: TGTGCCAGTAGTATCTGGGACAGGGGGTACAATGAGCAGTTCTTC
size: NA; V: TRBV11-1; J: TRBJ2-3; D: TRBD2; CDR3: CASSKGTSGRSTDTQYF; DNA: TGTGCCAGCAGCAAAGGGACTAGCGGAAGGAGCACAGATACGCAGTATTTT
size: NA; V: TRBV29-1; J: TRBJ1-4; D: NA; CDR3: CSTSRRGDEKLFF; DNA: TGCAGCACGAGTAGAAGGGGTGACGAAAAACTGTTTTTT
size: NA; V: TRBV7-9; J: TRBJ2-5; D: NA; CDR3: CALQGGGLETQYF; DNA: TGTGCCCTCCAGGGGGGCGGATTAGAGACCCAGTACTTC
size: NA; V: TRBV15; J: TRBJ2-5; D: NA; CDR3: CATQGGAGSWETQYF; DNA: TGTGCCACCCAAGGAGGGGCCGGTTCGTGGGAGACCCAGTACTTC
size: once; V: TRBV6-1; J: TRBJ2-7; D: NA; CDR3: CASSEALHEFAYEQYF; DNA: TGTGCCAGCAGTGAAGCGCTTCATGAATTTGCCTACGAGCAGTACTTC
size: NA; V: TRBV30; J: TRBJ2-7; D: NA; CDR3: CAWSQAGGPYEQYF; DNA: TGTGCCTGGAGCCAGGCAGGGGGGCCCTACGAGCAGTACTTC
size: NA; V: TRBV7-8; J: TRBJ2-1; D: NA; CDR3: CASSFRSTGEQFF; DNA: TGTGCCAGCAGCTTTAGATCCACAGGTGAGCAGTTCTTC
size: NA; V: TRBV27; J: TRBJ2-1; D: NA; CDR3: CASSPGYNEQFF; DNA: TGTGCCAGCAGTCCAGGGTACAATGAGCAGTTCTTC
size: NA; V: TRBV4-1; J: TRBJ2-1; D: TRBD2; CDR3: CASSQKLAGNNEQFF; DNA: TGCGCCAGCAGCCAGAAACTAGCGGGGAACAATGAGCAGTTCTTC
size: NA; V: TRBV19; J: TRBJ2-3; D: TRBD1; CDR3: CASSPSNRGFSSDTQYF; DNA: TGTGCCAGTAGTCCCAGCAACAGGGGTTTCTCCTCAGATACGCAGTATTTT
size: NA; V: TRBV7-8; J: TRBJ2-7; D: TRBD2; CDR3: CASSLGLAGAWHEQYF; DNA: TGTGCCAGCAGCTTGGGACTAGCGGGAGCTTGGCACGAGCAGTACTTC
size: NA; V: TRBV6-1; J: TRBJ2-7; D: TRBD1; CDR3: CASSSPTGGWEQYF; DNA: TGTGCCAGCAGTTCCCCGACAGGGGGCTGGGAGCAGTACTTC
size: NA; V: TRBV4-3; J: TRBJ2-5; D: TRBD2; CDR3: CASSQDFSGGQETQYF; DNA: TGCGCCAGCAGCCAAGATTTCTCGGGAGGGCAAGAGACCCAGTACTTC
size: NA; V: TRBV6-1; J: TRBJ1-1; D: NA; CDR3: CASSEALTFDEAFF; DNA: TGTGCCAGCAGTGAAGCGCTTACTTTTGATGAAGCTTTCTTT
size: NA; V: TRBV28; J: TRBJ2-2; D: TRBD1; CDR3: CASSRDRVVLNTGELFF; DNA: TGTGCCAGCAGTCGGGACAGGGTCGTCCTAAACACCGGGGAGCTGTTTTTT
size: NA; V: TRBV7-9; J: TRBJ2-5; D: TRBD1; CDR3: CASSYFTGGEETQYF; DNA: TGTGCCAGCAGCTACTTTACAGGGGGCGAAGAGACCCAGTACTTC
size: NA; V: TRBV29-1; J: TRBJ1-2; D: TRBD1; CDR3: CSVELQGARDYGYTF; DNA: TGCAGCGTTGAACTCCAGGGGGCGCGGGACTATGGCTACACCTTC
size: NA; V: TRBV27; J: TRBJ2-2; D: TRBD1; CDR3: CASSFPGGTTGELFF; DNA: TGTGCCAGCAGTTTTCCAGGGGGCACCACCGGGGAGCTGTTTTTT
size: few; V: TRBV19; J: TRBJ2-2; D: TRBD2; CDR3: CASSPGRVTGELFF; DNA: TGTGCCAGTAGTCCGGGGAGGGTCACCGGGGAGCTGTTTTTT